A selection of T cell receptor beta chains follows, all from one sample in a study of T cells after posttransplantation cyclophosphamide. Some clones are missing from TCRdb's copy, which holds only in-frame ones; the method was immunoSEQ multiplex PCR. The sample holds about 12,000 clones, over 80% seen once. Sequences were derived from PBMCs, sampled after allogeneic stem cell transplant with posttransplant cyclophosphamide. Receptors originate from a female patient between 30 and 40 years old who received an allogeneic stem cell transplant from an unrelated donor, was CMV-positive, and had no GVHD. The graft donor may be the source of some T cells. The CDR3 runs from the conserved cysteine through the conserved F or W. D genes are given only for firm matches. Size values are once, few and many counts, or a class for expanded clones, and some rows have none.

V,D,J,size,DNA,CDR3
TRBV6-4,NA,TRBJ2-7,NA,TGTGCCATCTTTGGACAAACCCTCTACGAGCAGTACTTC,CAIFGQTLYEQYF
TRBV5-1,TRBD1,TRBJ2-7,NA,TGCGCCAGCAGCTTGGCCGGACAGGCCTACGAGCAGTACTTC,CASSLAGQAYEQYF
TRBV27,TRBD1,TRBJ1-2,NA,TGTGCCAGCAGTTTTACAGGGGGAAGCTACACCTTC,CASSFTGGSYTF
TRBV4-2,NA,TRBJ1-5,NA,TGTGCCAGCAGCCAAGAACAGAACAATCAGCCCCAGCATTTT,CASSQEQNNQPQHF
TRBV5-4,TRBD1,TRBJ1-2,NA,TGTGCCAGCAGGTTCGGGACAGGGACCTATGGCTACACCTTC,CASRFGTGTYGYTF
TRBV11-2,NA,TRBJ2-2,NA,TGTGCCAGCAGCTTAGAGGCTAGTATCCCCGGGGAGCTGTTTTTT,CASSLEASIPGELFF
TRBV11-2,NA,TRBJ2-3,few,TGTGCCAGCAGCTTCAGACTAGAGCGCACAGATACGCAGTATTTT,CASSFRLERTDTQYF
TRBV5-5,NA,TRBJ2-7,NA,TGTGCCAGCAGCTTGCTTTCGGCCCGGGAAATCGAGCAGTACTTC,CASSLLSAREIEQYF
TRBV18,TRBD2,TRBJ2-7,NA,TGTGCCAGCTCACCACCCCTCGGACTAGCGGGGTTAAGCTCCTACGAGCAGTACTTC,CASSPPLGLAGLSSYEQYF
TRBV29-1,NA,TRBJ1-2,once,TGCAGCGTTGAAGGGGCGACAACCTTCACGGGATATGGCTACACCTTC,CSVEGATTFTGYGYTF
TRBV27,NA,TRBJ1-5,NA,TGTGCCAGCAGTTTGGCAGGGAGGAATCAGCCCCAGCATTTT,CASSLAGRNQPQHF
TRBV11-2,NA,TRBJ2-1,NA,TGTGCCAGCAGATTATATGACAGGTCGTCCTACAATGAGCAGTTCTTC,CASRLYDRSSYNEQFF
TRBV10-3,NA,TRBJ2-2,NA,TGTGCCATCAGTGACAGGAGGGGTGGCACCGGGGAGCTGTTTTTT,CAISDRRGGTGELFF
TRBV9,NA,TRBJ1-2,NA,TGTGCCAGCAGCGTATTGGGCCCAGGCCTGAGCTATGGCTACACCTTC,CASSVLGPGLSYGYTF
TRBV6-1,NA,TRBJ2-7,NA,TGTGCCAGCAGTGAGACAGTTTACGAGCAGTACTTC,CASSETVYEQYF
TRBV27,TRBD2,TRBJ2-3,NA,TGTGCCAGCAGTTCTCCCTTACTAGCGAGCGCAAGTGATACGCAGTATTTT,CASSSPLLASASDTQYF
TRBV18,TRBD1,TRBJ2-5,once,TGTGCCAGCTCACCGCTACAGGGGGGTAGGCAGGAGACCCAGTACTTC,CASSPLQGGRQETQYF
TRBV6-1,NA,TRBJ2-7,NA,TGTGCCAGCAGCCGGAGCAGTACCAATTCCGAGCAGTACTTC,CASSRSSTNSEQYF
TRBV7-9,TRBD2,TRBJ2-1,NA,TGTGCCAGCAGCTTCCGGACTAGCGGGAGATACAATGAGCAGTTCTTC,CASSFRTSGRYNEQFF
TRBV11-2,NA,TRBJ2-4,NA,TGTGCCAGCAGCTTAGTTGGGGCCTTTGGGGCCAAAAACATTCAGTACTTC,CASSLVGAFGAKNIQYF
TRBV6-5,NA,TRBJ2-7,once,TGTGCCAGCAGTTACGACTTCTCGTCCTACGAGCAGTACTTC,CASSYDFSSYEQYF
TRBV2,NA,TRBJ2-3,NA,TGTGCCAGCAGGTCGGTAGCAGATACGCAGTATTTT,CASRSVADTQYF
TRBV5-1,NA,TRBJ1-1,once,TGCGCCAGCAGCTACAGAGAAAACACTGAAGCTTTCTTT,CASSYRENTEAFF
TRBV18,NA,TRBJ2-7,NA,TGTGCCAGCTCACCAGTCAGAACCCACGCGGGGGAGCAGTACTTC,CASSPVRTHAGEQYF
TRBV29-1,NA,TRBJ1-1,NA,TGCAGCGTTTCCGGGGTTCTAAGGACTGAAGCTTTCTTT,CSVSGVLRTEAFF